Below are 22 T cell receptor beta chains sequenced from a single sample in a study of T-cell reconstitution after alpha-beta-depleted transplantation in children. Molecular barcoding with unique molecular identifiers was used for the TCRbeta library. TCRdb fed the PCR reads into MiXCR, producing one record per CDR3 protein. The repertoire has more than 200,000 distinct CDR3 sequences, approximately 9.7% of them found once; the top ten carry about 5.4%. Specimen: PBMCs from the stem cell graft donor, collected from the stem cell graft. The receptors originated from a human donor who donated a stem cell graft to a child with SCID.

The sample holds many counts of this clonotype. CDR3 bases: TGTGCCAGCAGTTACCGTGCAGGGGGCAATCAGCCCCAGCATTTT. It yields the protein CASSYRAGGNQPQHF. This sequence joins TRBV6-5 and TRBJ1-5; the D gene is possibly TRBD1 (6 bases). V shed 2 bases and J shed 2 bases, with 10 bases lying between them. The CDR3 runs 15 residues. Germline values: CDR1 MNHEY, CDR2 SVGAGI.

This clonotype was seen at least ten times. V and J are TRBV20-1 and TRBJ1-2; D not certain. Deletions cut 3 bases from V and 0 bases from J, with 17 bases between. The CDR3 has 16 residues. Germline lookup yields CDR1 DFQATT and CDR2 SNEGSKA (reference sequence). The CDR3 bases are TGCAGTGCTAGTCCCAGCTCCACCGCATCTAACTATGGCTACACCTTC. Its translation is CSASPSSTASNYGYTF.

This clonotype was seen at least ten times. CDR3 region: CATSRFGQGEGQPQHF. The CDR3 DNA follows: TGTGCCACCAGCAGATTCGGACAGGGGGAGGGTCAGCCCCAGCATTTT. This chain connects TRBV15 to TRBJ1-5; TRBD1 aligns across 10 bases. Looked up from germline, CDR1 is LNHNV and CDR2 is YYDKDF (reference sequence). After removal of 2 bases from V and 6 bases from J, the junction contained 7 bases not matched to a gene. The CDR3 is made up of 16 amino acids.

This clonotype came up many times. The chain combines TRBV12-3 or TRBV12-4 with TRBJ2-3; 7 bases align to TRBD2. The V segment lost 3 bases and the J segment 3 bases; nucleotides outside the gene matches: 9. The CDR3 extends over 16 amino acids. In nucleotides, the CDR3 is TGTGCCAGCAGTTTCGGTACGCTAGCGGTTACAGATACGCAGTATTTT. The encoded protein is CASSFGTLAVTDTQYF.

This clonotype was seen ten or more times. The chain employs TRBV5-1 and TRBJ2-2; TRBD2 is a possible D gene (6 bases). Trimming shortened V by 4 bases and J by 9 bases, and 13 bases separated the two germline ends. The CDR3 is 13 residues long. Germline CDR1 reads SGHRS; CDR2 reads YFSETQ. The CDR3 reads CASSRDFSRELFF. DNA of the CDR3: TGCGCCAGCAGCCGGGACTTCTCGAGGGAGCTGTTTTTT.

This clonotype was found many times. The J gene is TRBJ2-2, the V gene TRBV9; 7 nucleotides match TRBD2. The CDR3 has 20 amino acids. The germline CDR1 and CDR2 sequences are SGDLS and YYNGEE. V was pared by 1 base and J by 3 bases, with 18 bases of the junction left unmatched. CDR3 sequence reads: CASSVRSPLASGEDTGELFF. DNA for the CDR3: TGTGCCAGCAGCGTACGATCCCCCCTGGCTAGCGGTGAGGACACCGGGGAGCTGTTTTTT.

This clonotype was counted at least ten times. CDR3 DNA sequence: TGTGCCAGCAGTTTTTCCAGCCTCACTGAAGCTTTCTTT. Its protein product is CASSFSSLTEAFF. The chain couples TRBV12-3 or TRBV12-4 to TRBJ1-1; unclear D gene. V lost 3 bases to trimming and J lost 4 bases, with 9 bases between them. This CDR3 contains 13 residues.

This clonotype was counted many times. J is TRBJ1-1 and V is TRBV6-5, with TRBD1 as a possible D gene (5 bases). From germline, CDR1 is MNHEY and CDR2 SVGAGI. The CDR3 has 15 residues. Trimming left V 7 bases short and J 5 bases short, with 20 bases between. CDR3 in DNA: TGTGCCAGCACCACCCCAGGGAAAAGGGCTACTGAAGCTTTCTTT. Encoded protein: CASTTPGKRATEAFF.

This clonotype was counted at least ten times. J is TRBJ1-2 and V is TRBV15; TRBD1 is a possible D gene (6 bases). The germline V and J ends were trimmed by 0 bases and 4 bases, with 12 bases remaining between them. The germline V gene has CDR1 LNHNV and CDR2 YYDKDF (reference sequence). The CDR3 contains 15 residues. The chain's CDR3 is CATSRDSDRSYGYTF. In nucleotides, the CDR3 is TGTGCCACCAGCAGAGATTCAGACAGGTCCTATGGCTACACCTTC.

This clonotype was seen ten or more times. This chain links TRBV12-3 or TRBV12-4 with TRBJ1-5; D remains ambiguous. Deletions cut 5 bases from V and 0 bases from J, with 2 bases between. This CDR3 has 12 residues. CDR3 bases: TGTGCCAGCAGTAATAGCAATCAGCCCCAGCATTTT. Translated, it gives CASSNSNQPQHF.

This clonotype came up a few times. This CDR3 reads CSLWGPTDNSPLHF. Written as DNA, the CDR3 is TGCAGCCTCTGGGGCCCGACGGATAATTCACCCCTCCACTTT. The genes are TRBV20-1 and TRBJ1-6, with D maybe TRBD1 (5 bases). The CDR3 loop spans 14 amino acids. Germline loops: CDR1 DFQATT, CDR2 SNEGSKA (reference sequence).

This clonotype was counted between two and nine times. The junction does not match germline at one end; this may be a read error. This chain uses TRBV20-1 with TRBJ1-6; 8 positions match TRBD1. This CDR3 region has 17 residues. Per the germline V gene, CDR1 is DFQATT and CDR2 is SNEGSKA (reference sequence). The CDR3: CCAPDRAASSYNSPLHF. CDR3 DNA sequence: TGCTGTGCCCCGGACAGGGCAGCCAGCTCCTATAATTCACCCCTCCACTTT.

This clonotype was observed many times. V is TRBV5-1 and J is TRBJ2-2; D is undetermined. CDR3 length equals 14 residues. Trimming shortened V by 2 bases and J by 4 bases, and 9 bases separated the two germline ends. Germline V gene data show CDR1 as SGHRS and CDR2 as YFSETQ. The CDR3 is CASSFRGTTGELFF. The CDR3 bases are TGCGCCAGCAGCTTTAGAGGAACCACCGGGGAGCTGTTTTTT. The variable domain in full, completed from reference TRBV5-1 and TRBJ2-2, reads KAGVTQTPRYLIKTRGQQVTLSCSPISGHRSVSWYQQTPGQGLQFLFEYFSETQRNKGNFPGRFSGRQFSNSRSEMNVSTLELGDSALYLCASSFRGTTGELFFGEGSRLTVL.

V usage is TRBV5-1 and J usage is TRBJ1-1; tentatively, D is TRBD1 (5 bases). The germline gives CDR1 SGHRS, CDR2 YFSETQ. The V end lost 5 bases, the J end lost 5 bases, and 16 bases lay between the germline ends. This CDR3 is 14 amino acids long. The CDR3, as DNA: TGCGCCAGCAGGACCAGCCAGGGAGGAACTGAAGCTTTCTTT. Translated, it gives CASRTSQGGTEAFF.

This clonotype was observed many times. The rearrangement links TRBV5-1 to TRBJ2-5; 8 bases are shared with TRBD1. V gave up 0 bases and J gave up 2 bases; unmatched junction bases: 3. The CDR3 is 15 residues long. Germline V gene sequence: CDR1 SGHRS, CDR2 YFSETQ. The CDR3 loop is CASSLAGTGQETQYF. The CDR3 DNA is TGCGCCAGCAGCTTGGCAGGGACAGGTCAAGAGACCCAGTACTTC.

V is TRBV2 and J is TRBJ1-4; D gene unclear. The germline V gene has CDR1 SNHLY and CDR2 FYNNEI. V was trimmed by 11 bases and J by 4 bases, leaving 14 bases between them. The CDR3 length is 13 residues. The CDR3 here is CASRRAFNEKLFF. The CDR3 bases are TGTGCCTCGAGGCGGGCTTTTAATGAAAAACTGTTTTTT. The full variable domain, completed using reference TRBV2 and TRBJ1-4, is EPEVTQTPSHQVTQMGQEVILRCVPISNHLYFYWYRQILGQKVEFLVSFYNNEISEKSEIFDDQFSVERPDGSNFTLKIRSTKLEDSAMYFCASRRAFNEKLFFGSGTQLSVL.

At least ten counts were recorded for this clonotype. J is TRBJ1-6 and V is TRBV27; D gene uncertain. Germline V gives CDR1 MNHEY, CDR2 SMNVEV (reference sequence). The CDR3 spans 15 residues. With 7 bases removed from V and 5 bases from J, the gap between germline ends came to 15 bases. The CDR3 protein is CASKGRADNNSPLHF. CDR3 nucleotide sequence: TGTGCCAGCAAGGGTAGGGCTGACAATAATTCACCCCTCCACTTT.

This clonotype appeared many times. The chain has TRBV6-5 and TRBJ2-1; D is perhaps TRBD1 (6 bases). Germline lookup yields CDR1 MNHEY and CDR2 SVGAGI. V gave up 0 bases and J gave up 8 bases, with 14 bases separating them. The CDR3 spans 15 residues. The CDR3 region has the DNA TGTGCCAGCAGTTACTCCCGGGACACGTCGGATGAGCAGTTCTTC. Protein sequence: CASSYSRDTSDEQFF.

In its sample, this clonotype was seen many times. The chain is built from TRBV9 and TRBJ1-2; possibly TRBD1 for D (5 bases). From germline, CDR1 is SGDLS and CDR2 YYNGEE. There are 18 residues in the CDR3. Trimming stripped 4 bases from V and 2 bases from J, with 24 bases between. The CDR3: CASSPQAGGRSTNYGYTF. Here the CDR3 DNA reads TGTGCCAGCAGCCCCCAGGCCGGGGGACGGTCAACCAACTATGGCTACACCTTC. Using reference TRBV9 and TRBJ1-2 for the parts outside the CDR3, the full variable domain is DSGVTQTPKHLITATGQRVTLRCSPRSGDLSVYWYQQSLDQGLQFLIQYYNGEERAKGNILERFSAQQFPDLHSELNLSSLELGDSALYFCASSPQAGGRSTNYGYTFGSGTRLTVV.

The sample holds many counts of this clonotype. The chain links TRBV29-1 to TRBJ1-1; weak D call: TRBD1 (6 bases). Germline values: CDR1 SQVTM, CDR2 ANQGSEA. Trimming shortened V by 7 bases and J by 5 bases, and 14 bases separated the two germline ends. The CDR3 has 12 amino acids. Here the CDR3 DNA reads TGCAGCGCTAACAGGGTCGGGACTGAAGCTTTCTTT. This gives the protein CSANRVGTEAFF.

In this sample, this clonotype turned up many times. This sequence joins TRBV20-1 and TRBJ2-3; 11 bases agree with TRBD2. V shed 5 bases and J 3 bases; nucleotides not matched to a gene: 4. The CDR3 has 14 amino acids. Germline CDR1 DFQATT, CDR2 SNEGSKA (reference sequence). The CDR3 loop is CSAFSGGETDTQYF. The CDR3 bases are TGCAGTGCTTTTAGCGGGGGGGAGACAGATACGCAGTATTTT.

This clonotype was observed many times. This chain uses TRBV5-1 with TRBJ2-5, with TRBD1 as a possible D gene (6 bases). Per germline, CDR1 SGHRS and CDR2 YFSETQ. The V and J ends lost 4 bases and 4 bases respectively, with 17 bases between them. This CDR3 spans 15 amino acids. CDR3 residues: CASSPHQGRAETQYF. The CDR3 DNA is TGCGCCAGCAGCCCTCACCAGGGGAGAGCAGAGACCCAGTACTTC.